This TCR beta chain was retrieved from a study of shared T cell receptors in the human thymus. CDR1 is MDHEN, CDR2 SYDVKM, per germline. J gave up 2 bases and V 6 bases, and 12 bases lay outside the gene matches. The CDR3 sequence is 16 residues long. Sequenced by immunoSEQ multiplex PCR; TCRdb stores in-frame clones only, minus some. The repertoire consists of 700,000 to 750,000 clones, with approximately 85% occurring once and the leading ten covering 0.0095% to 0.011%. This sample also appeared in a second study, on human thymus T cells.

This TCR was recovered from a girl under three years old with a congenital heart defect. Sequencing was carried out using thymocytes. The chain uses TRBV28 and TRBJ2-7, with 8 bases lining up with TRBD1. The CDR3 DNA sequence: TGTGCCAGCAGCTCCCCGTTCAGGGGGCGAACCTACGAGCAGTACTTC. It translates to CASSSPFRGRTYEQYF.